This T cell receptor beta chain was obtained from a study of cytomegalovirus exposure and HLA in healthy donors (dated by TCRdb to 2015 to 2018). Context from the whole study: According to an earlier analysis of several hundred of the donors, about 179 million T cells yielded roughly 110 million unique TCR beta sequences and about 300 Gb of sequence data. Roughly 300 gigabases of sequencing data and roughly 81 million unique TCR sequences made up an early release that covered about 640 HLA-typed donors. Of the 350 to 400 genotyped donors, roughly 80% fell in the genetic ancestry cluster associated with self-reported Caucasian donors. The study aimed to test whether cataloging public T cell receptors could reveal signatures of past pathogen exposure. Using immunosequencing, the study profiled T cell repertoires from 666 subjects and related those repertoires to cytomegalovirus serostatus. Along with the roughly 670-subject first cohort, a separate validation cohort of approximately 110 different subjects was used. To predict cytomegalovirus infection status, the study combined high-throughput TCR immunosequencing, statistical association of individual TCRs with disease status, and machine learning. A later analysis re-examined previously published TCR beta repertoires from more than 550 donors and added high-resolution HLA genotyping to investigate patterns of TCR occurrence. Rather than using new phenotypic data, the later analysis identified candidate immune exposures from TCR beta sequences and from how often those sequences occurred across donors. An earlier analysis of 450 to 750 of the donors used high-throughput TCR beta sequencing to judge whether each TCR beta V gene segment behaved as functional or pseudogenic. Donor age, sex, ethnicity and CMV serostatus were collected together with the repertoire data. In a later genetic analysis, genome-wide SNP genotypes for about three fifths of the roughly 670 donors were used, and that subset was treated as a discovery cohort. Every repertoire in the discovery cohort had been generated on one and the same sequencing platform. HLA typing covered class I and class II loci at four-digit resolution. The number of typed donors differed by locus: about 629-630 for A, B, C, DRB1 and DQB1; 500 to 550 for DQA1; 606 for DPA1; and roughly 450 for DPB1. Roughly 5 DR-DQ haplotypes were handled as single units for association and clustering, since linkage in the cohort was strong. On average, around 200,000 unique TCR beta nucleotide sequences were sequenced per donor among about 400 genotyped donors of the cohort, with 15% to 20% of those sequences being non-productive. Beyond this particular receptor, the publication reports: The classifier was reported to diagnose cytomegalovirus status with high specificity and sensitivity in both the original and validation cohorts. A few of the identified cytomegalovirus-associated TCR beta chains were confirmed in vitro to be specific for cytomegalovirus antigens. Several of the top co-occurrence clusters appeared to be linked to parvovirus B19, influenza, CMV and Epstein-Barr virus, according to a later analysis. Because counts were too low, seventeen rarely observed V segments, including chromosome 9 orphons, were left out of the earlier analysis of roughly 600 of the donors. Presence/absence analyses assumed roughly uniform sequencing depth across donors, an assumption that may not hold. In a later genetic analysis, fewer N-insertions in productive TCRs were reported among donors in an Asian-associated ancestry cluster than the roughly 700-donor mean. A further reported finding was that TCR beta sequences accurately predicted the HLA-A and HLA-B alleles for most subjects in the first cohort. For the cohort, immune exposure information was limited to CMV serostatus. Correlated functional status among segregating V segments might be attributable to linkage disequilibrium, but an unknown experimental factor could not be ruled out. The authors suggested that the approach could potentially be generalized to other disease states and immunological phenotypes. In the study, some 160 TCR beta chains were listed as associated with cytomegalovirus. In a later analysis, HLA-associated TCR beta chains showed more clonal expansion and lower generation probabilities than non-associated chains that were equally common. In this cohort, only TCR beta chains were sequenced, and detectable features were limited by the absence of alpha or paired-chain data. Because some donors lacked HLA typing at each locus, the association tests relied only on the typed subset. In an earlier analysis of 450 to 750 of the donors, most TCR beta V segments appeared in productive rearrangements about 87% or about 30% of the time, broadly matching IMGT annotations. Across donors, most TCR sequences were observed very rarely, whereas some public TCRs were present in many individuals. Assigning TCR associations to individual alleles was difficult when HLA alleles, especially DR and DQ, strongly co-occurred. A cluster of highly shared sequence variants was judged likely to be a technical artifact of the sequencing pipeline. Specific HLA alleles were associated with about 17,000 TCR beta sequences at a false discovery rate of 0.05 in a later analysis. In a later analysis, TCR association rates were found to vary across HLA loci, with the most associated TCRs seen for DRB1 alleles and the fewest for HLA-C alleles. A later genetic analysis associated a missense DCLRE1C variant with V-gene and J-gene trimming of TCR beta chains, and an independent cohort replicated the association. According to a later analysis, most CMV-associated TCR beta chains appeared to be HLA-restricted, and the HLA associations seemed to be driven largely by CMV exposure. Because the 87-base-pair reads could not distinguish some IMGT-functional V segments, including TRBV6-2 and TRBV6-3, those segments were excluded.

The library was made by the immunoSEQ multiplex PCR assay. For the multiplex PCR, a mixture combining 60 forward primers for TCR Vbeta segments and 13 reverse primers for TCR Jbeta segments was used. A multiplex PCR assay on genomic DNA amplified the CDR3 region of rearranged TCR beta genes. Amplified TCR beta libraries were sequenced as 87-base-pair reads on the Illumina HiSeq System. The source study handled its data this way. Across the 500 to 700 repertoires, a later analysis counted 80 million or so unique TCR beta chains, roughly 11 million of which were shared by at least two donors. Raw reads were error-corrected and collapsed into unique sequences by a nearest-neighbor algorithm in which closely related sequences were merged to remove PCR and sequencing errors. To assign V, D and J gene segments, CDR3 sequences were aligned to IMGT reference sequences. For a sequence to be retained, a match of at least six nucleotides to both a V gene segment and a J gene segment was required. Rearrangements were classified as productive when the CDR3 lacked stop codons and remained in frame with V and J, and all other rearrangements were classified as non-productive. CDR3 was defined according to IMGT convention as the region running from the second conserved V-encoded cysteine to the conserved J-encoded phenylalanine. In an earlier analysis of some 550 of the donors, sequences lacking an unambiguous match to a single V gene segment were excluded. In an earlier analysis of almost 600 of the donors, a V segment was called functional when productive rearrangements were above 56.7%, and segregating when the standard deviation between donors exceeded 5%. A statistical classification framework was built to diagnose cytomegalovirus status from the catalog of TCR beta chain sequences. In a later analysis, V and J genes were assigned by comparing TCR nucleotide sequences against IMGT/GENE-DB human TR gene sequences. A later analysis assigned CDR3 sequences and most-parsimonious VDJ recombination scenarios with the TCRdist pipeline. A later analysis defined each TCR beta chain by its CDR3 amino acid sequence plus V-gene family, and excluded reads lacking a unique V-gene family. In a later analysis, nearly 600 highly shared, low-generation-probability nucleotide sequences were removed to address suspected cross-contamination and a sequencing artifact. A later analysis calculated a clonal expansion index for each public chain from normalized within-repertoire ranks of inferred template counts. In a later analysis, generation probabilities were computed using a VDJ recombination model fitted to out-of-frame rearrangements, and the results were checked against IGoR. In a later analysis, hypergeometric tests were used to score TCR-TCR, TCR-HLA and TCR-CMV co-occurrence, with a repertoire-size bias correction applied to TCR pairs. In a later analysis, false discovery rates were estimated by permuting HLA or CMV assignments 20 times. In a later analysis, co-occurring TCRs were grouped using DBSCAN, with TCRdist sequence similarity added in when clustering inside HLA-allele-positive subsets. Repertoires with fewer than 30,000 or more than 120,000 public chains were left out of co-occurrence clustering, as were five repertoires with anomalous nucleotide sharing. The immuneACCESS repertoire file appears here via TCRdb, limited to in-frame rearrangements. These files lack a portion of the clones; in checked studies, under half of the deficit traces to unresolved V genes, and the cause of the others is not known. V and J calls and clone size are those listed in that table; D and trimming were worked out from the DNA. Present in this sample are around 110,000 clones, about 59% of which were seen just once. Roughly 9.8% of the sample rests with the top ten.

In the case of this clone: Its binding antigen is unknown. No base qualities exist here, and no much larger clone lies one base off it.

In total, about 650 healthy bone marrow donors made up the cohort. At the time of sampling, every cohort member was nominally healthy, though immune exposures that went unrecorded were likely present. The donor tested CMV seropositive and was one of the 289 seropositive cohort members. A peripheral blood sample was collected from each donor, and TCR beta sequencing was performed on peripheral blood mononuclear cells. Genomic DNA extraction from the blood cell samples was performed with the Qiagen DNeasy Blood Extraction Kit. The germline V gene specifies LGHNT as CDR1 and FRNRAP as CDR2. The CDR3 spans 13 residues, from the cysteine through the phenylalanine. CDR3 DNA only is kept here, 39 bases in frame from base 1.

The TCR sequence derives from a woman aged 40 to 50 in good health and CMV-seropositive. Rearrangement joined TRBV12-5 to TRBJ2-5; matching of 5 bases hints at TRBD1 as the D gene. The DNA matches TRBJ2-7 better at its end, which makes the J call doubtful. The source material was PBMCs. The DNA reads TGTGCTAGTGGTGCCGACAGTGCCTACGAGCAGTACTTC. Its protein is CASGADSAYEQYF.